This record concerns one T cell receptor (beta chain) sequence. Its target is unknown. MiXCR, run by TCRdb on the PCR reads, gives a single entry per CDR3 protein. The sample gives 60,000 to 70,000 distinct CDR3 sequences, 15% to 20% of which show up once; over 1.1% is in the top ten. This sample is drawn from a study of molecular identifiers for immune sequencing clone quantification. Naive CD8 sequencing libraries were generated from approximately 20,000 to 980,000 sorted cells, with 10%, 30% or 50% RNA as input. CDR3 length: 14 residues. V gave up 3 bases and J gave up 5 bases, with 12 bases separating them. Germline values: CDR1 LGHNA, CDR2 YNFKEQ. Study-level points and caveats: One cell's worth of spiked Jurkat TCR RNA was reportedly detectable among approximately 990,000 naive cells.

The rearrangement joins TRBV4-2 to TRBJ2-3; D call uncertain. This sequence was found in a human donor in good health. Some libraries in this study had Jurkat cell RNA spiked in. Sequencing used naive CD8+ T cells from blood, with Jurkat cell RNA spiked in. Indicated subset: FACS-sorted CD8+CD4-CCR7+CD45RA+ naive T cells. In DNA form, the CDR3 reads TGTGCCAGCAGCCATTCCCTAGTCGGAGATACGCAGTATTTT. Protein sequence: CASSHSLVGDTQYF.